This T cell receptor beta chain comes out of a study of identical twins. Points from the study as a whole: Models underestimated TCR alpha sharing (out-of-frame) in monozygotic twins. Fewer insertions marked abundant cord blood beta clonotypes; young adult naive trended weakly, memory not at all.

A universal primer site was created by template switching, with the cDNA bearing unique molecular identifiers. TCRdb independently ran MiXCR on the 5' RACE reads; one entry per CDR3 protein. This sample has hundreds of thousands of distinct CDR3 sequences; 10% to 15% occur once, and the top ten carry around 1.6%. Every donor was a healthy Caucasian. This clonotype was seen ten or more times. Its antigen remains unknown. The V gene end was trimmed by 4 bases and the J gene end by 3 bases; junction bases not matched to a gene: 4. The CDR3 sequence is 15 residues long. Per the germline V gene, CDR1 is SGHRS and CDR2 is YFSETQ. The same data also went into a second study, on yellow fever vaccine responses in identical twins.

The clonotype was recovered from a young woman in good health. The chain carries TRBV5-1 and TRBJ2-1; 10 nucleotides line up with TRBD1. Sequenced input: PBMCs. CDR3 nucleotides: TGCGCCAGCAGCGACCGGGACAGGGGCTACAATGAGCAGTTCTTC. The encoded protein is CASSDRDRGYNEQFF. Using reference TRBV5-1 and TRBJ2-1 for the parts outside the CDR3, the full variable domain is KAGVTQTPRYLIKTRGQQVTLSCSPISGHRSVSWYQQTPGQGLQFLFEYFSETQRNKGNFPGRFSGRQFSNSRSEMNVSTLELGDSALYLCASSDRDRGYNEQFFGPGTRLTVL.